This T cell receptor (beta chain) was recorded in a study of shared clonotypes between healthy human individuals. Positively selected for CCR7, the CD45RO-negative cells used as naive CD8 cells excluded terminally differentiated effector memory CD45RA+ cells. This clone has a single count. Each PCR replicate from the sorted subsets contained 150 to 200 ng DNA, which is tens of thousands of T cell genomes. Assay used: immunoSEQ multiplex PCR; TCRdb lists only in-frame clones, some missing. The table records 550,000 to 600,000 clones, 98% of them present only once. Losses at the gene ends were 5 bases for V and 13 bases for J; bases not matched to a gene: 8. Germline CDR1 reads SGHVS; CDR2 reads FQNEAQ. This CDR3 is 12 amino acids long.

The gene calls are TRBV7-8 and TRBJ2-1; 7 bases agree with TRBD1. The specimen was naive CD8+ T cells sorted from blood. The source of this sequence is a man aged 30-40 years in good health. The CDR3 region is CASSLGGTDQFF. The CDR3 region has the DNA TGTGCCAGCAGCCTGGGTGGGACAGATCAGTTCTTC.